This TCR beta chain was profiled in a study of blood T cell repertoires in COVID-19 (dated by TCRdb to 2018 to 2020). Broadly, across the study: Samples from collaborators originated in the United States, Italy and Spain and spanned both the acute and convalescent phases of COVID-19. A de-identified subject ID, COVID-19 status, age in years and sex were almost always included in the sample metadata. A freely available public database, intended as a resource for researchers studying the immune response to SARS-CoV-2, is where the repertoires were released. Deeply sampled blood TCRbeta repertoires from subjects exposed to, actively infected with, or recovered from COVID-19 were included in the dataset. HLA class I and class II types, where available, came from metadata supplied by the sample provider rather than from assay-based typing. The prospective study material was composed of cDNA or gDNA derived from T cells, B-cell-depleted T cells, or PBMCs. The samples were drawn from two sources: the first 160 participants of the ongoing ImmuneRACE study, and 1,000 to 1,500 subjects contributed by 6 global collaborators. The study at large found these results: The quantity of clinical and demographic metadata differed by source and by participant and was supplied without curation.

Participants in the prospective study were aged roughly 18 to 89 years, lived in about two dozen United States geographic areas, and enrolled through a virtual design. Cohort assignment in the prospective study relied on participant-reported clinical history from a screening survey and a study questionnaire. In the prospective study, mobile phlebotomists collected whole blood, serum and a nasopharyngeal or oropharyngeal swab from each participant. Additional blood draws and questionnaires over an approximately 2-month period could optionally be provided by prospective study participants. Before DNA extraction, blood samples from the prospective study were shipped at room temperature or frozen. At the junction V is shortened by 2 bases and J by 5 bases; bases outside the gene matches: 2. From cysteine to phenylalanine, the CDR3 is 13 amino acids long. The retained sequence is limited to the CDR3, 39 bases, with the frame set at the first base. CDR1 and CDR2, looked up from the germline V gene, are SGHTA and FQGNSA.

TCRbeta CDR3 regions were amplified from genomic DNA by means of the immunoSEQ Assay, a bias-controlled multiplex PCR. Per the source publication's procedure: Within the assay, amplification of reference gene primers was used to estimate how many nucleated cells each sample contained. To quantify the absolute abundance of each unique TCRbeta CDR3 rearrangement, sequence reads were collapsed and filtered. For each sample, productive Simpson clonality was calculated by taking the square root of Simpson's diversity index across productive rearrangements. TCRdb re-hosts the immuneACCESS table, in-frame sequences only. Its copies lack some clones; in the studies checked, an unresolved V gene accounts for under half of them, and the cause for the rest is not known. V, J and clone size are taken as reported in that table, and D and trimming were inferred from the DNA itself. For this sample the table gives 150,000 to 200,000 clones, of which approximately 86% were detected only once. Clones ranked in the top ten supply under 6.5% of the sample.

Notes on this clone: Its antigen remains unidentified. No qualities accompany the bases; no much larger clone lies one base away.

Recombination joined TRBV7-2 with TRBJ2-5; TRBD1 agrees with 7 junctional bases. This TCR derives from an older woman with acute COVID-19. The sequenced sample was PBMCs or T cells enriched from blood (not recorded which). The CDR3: CASSLQGVETQYF. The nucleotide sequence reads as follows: TGTGCCAGCAGCTTACAGGGGGTTGAGACCCAGTACTTC.